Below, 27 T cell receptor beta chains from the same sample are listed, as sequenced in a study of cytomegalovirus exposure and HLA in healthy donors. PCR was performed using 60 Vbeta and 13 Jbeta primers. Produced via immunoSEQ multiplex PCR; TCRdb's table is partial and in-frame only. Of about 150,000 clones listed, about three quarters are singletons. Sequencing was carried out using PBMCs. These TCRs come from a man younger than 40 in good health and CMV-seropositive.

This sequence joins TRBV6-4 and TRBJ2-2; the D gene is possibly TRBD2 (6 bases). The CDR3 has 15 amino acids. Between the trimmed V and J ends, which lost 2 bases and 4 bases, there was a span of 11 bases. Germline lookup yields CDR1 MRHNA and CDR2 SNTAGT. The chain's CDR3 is CASSDEGAGTGELFF. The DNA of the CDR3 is TGTGCCAGCAGTGACGAGGGAGCGGGCACCGGGGAGCTGTTTTTT.

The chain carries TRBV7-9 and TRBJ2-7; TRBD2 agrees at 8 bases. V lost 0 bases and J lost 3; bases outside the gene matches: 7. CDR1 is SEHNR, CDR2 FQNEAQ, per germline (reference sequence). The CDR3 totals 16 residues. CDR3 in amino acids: CASSLAMGLAGYEQYF. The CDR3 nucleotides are TGTGCCAGCAGCTTAGCGATGGGGCTAGCGGGCTACGAGCAGTACTTC.

Here the CDR3 reads CASRIIQDRYTF. The CDR3 DNA follows: TGTGCCAGCAGAATAATACAGGACAGGTACACCTTC. The gene calls are TRBV28 and TRBJ1-2; 7 bases match TRBD1. The CDR3 has 12 residues. Germline assignment: CDR1 MDHEN and CDR2 SYDVKM. V shed 6 bases and J 11 bases; nucleotides not matched to a gene: 9.

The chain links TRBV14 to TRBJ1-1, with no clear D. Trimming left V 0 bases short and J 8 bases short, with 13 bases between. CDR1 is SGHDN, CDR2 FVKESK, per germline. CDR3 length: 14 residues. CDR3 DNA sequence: TGTGCCAGCAGCCAAGATCGAACATATTCCGAAGCTTTCTTT. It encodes CASSQDRTYSEAFF.

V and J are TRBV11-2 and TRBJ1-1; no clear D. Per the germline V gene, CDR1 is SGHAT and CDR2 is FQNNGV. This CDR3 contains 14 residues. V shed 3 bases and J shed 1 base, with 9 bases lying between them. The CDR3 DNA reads TGTGCCAGCAGCTTCTTTGAGGGGAACACTGAAGCTTTCTTT. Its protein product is CASSFFEGNTEAFF.

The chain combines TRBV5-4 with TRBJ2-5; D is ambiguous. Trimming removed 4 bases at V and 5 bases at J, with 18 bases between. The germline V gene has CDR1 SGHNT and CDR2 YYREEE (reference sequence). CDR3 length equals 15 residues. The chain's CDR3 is CASSPRPGWVETQYF. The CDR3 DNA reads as TGTGCCAGCAGCCCCCGGCCAGGCTGGGTGGAGACCCAGTACTTC.

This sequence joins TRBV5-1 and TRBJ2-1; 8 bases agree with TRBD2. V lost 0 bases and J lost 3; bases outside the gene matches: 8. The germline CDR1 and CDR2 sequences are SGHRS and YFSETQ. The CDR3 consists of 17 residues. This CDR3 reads CASSLASQRGIYNEQFF. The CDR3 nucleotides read TGCGCCAGCAGCTTGGCTAGCCAGCGGGGGATCTACAATGAGCAGTTCTTC.

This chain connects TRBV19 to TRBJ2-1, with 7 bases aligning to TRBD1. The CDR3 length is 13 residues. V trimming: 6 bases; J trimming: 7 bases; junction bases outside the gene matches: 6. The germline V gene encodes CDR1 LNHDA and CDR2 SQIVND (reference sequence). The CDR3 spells CASSQNRGNEQFF. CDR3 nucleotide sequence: TGTGCCAGTAGCCAGAACAGGGGAAATGAGCAGTTCTTC.

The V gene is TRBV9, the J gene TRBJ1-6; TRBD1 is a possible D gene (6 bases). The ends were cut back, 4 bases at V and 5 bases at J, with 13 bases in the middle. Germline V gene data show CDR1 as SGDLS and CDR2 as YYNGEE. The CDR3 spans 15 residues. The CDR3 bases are TGTGCCAGCAGCCCCACCGGGACAAATAATTCACCCCTCCACTTT. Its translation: CASSPTGTNNSPLHF.

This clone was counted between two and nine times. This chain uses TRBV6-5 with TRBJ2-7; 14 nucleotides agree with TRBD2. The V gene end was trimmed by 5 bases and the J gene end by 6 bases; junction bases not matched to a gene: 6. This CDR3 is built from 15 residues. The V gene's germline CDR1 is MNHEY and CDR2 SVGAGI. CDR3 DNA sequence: TGTGCCAGCAGTCCCGGGACTAGCGGGAGAAGCGAGCAGTACTTC. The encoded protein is CASSPGTSGRSEQYF.

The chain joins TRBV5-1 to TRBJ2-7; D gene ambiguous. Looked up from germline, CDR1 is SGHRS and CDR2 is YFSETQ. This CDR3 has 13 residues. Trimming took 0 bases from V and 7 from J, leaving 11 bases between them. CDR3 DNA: TGCGCCAGCAGCTTGGAAGGAGACGGGGAGCAGTACTTC. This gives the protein CASSLEGDGEQYF.

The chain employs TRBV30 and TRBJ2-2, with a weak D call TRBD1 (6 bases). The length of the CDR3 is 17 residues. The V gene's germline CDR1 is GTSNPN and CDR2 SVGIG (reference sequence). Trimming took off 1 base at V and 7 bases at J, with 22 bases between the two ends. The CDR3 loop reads CAWSDFFGGGLRGELFF. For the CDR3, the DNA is TGTGCCTGGAGTGATTTTTTTGGGGGCGGGTTGCGCGGGGAGCTGTTTTTT.

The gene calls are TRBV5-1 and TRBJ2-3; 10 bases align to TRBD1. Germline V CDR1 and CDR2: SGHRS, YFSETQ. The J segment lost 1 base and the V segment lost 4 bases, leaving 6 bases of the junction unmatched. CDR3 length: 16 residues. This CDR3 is CASSRGGTGGTDTQYF. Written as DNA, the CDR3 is TGCGCCAGCAGCCGGGGCGGGACAGGGGGCACAGATACGCAGTATTTT.

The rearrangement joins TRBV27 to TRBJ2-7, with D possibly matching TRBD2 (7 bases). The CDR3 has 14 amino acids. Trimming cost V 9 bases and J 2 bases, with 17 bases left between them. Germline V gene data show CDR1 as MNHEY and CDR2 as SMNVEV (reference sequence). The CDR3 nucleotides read TGTGCCAGTCGGGGGGACACTTATGCCTACGAGCAGTACTTC. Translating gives CASRGDTYAYEQYF.

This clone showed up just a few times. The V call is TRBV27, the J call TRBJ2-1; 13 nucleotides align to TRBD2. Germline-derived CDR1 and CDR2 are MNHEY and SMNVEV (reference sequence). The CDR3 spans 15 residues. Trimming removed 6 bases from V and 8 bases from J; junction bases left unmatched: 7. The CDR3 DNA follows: TGTGCCAGCAGCAGGACTAGCGGGAGAGGTTATGAGCAGTTCTTC. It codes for CASSRTSGRGYEQFF.

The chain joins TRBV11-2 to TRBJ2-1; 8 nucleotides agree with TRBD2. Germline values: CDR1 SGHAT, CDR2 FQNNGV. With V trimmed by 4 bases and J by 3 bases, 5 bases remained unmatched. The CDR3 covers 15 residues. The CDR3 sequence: CASSSNSGNYNEQFF. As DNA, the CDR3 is TGTGCCAGCAGCTCGAATAGCGGGAACTACAATGAGCAGTTCTTC.

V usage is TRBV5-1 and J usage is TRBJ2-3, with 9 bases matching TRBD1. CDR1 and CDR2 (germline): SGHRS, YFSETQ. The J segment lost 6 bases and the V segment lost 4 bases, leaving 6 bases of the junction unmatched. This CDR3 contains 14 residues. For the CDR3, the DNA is TGCGCCAGCAGCGGACAGGGGTCAGGGGATACGCAGTATTTT. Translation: CASSGQGSGDTQYF.

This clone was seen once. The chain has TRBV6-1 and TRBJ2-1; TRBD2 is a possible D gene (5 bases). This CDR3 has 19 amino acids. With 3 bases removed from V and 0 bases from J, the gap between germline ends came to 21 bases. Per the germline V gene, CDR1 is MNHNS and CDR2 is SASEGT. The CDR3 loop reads CASSEEWALVYSSYNEQFF. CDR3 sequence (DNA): TGTGCCAGCAGTGAGGAATGGGCACTAGTTTATAGCTCCTACAATGAGCAGTTCTTC.

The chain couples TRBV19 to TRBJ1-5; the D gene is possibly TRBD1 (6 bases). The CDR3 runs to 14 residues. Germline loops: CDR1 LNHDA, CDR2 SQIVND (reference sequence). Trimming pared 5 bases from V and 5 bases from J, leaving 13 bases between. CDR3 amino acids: CASSRLSGDQPQHF. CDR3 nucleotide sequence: TGTGCCAGTAGTCGCTTATCAGGGGATCAGCCCCAGCATTTT.

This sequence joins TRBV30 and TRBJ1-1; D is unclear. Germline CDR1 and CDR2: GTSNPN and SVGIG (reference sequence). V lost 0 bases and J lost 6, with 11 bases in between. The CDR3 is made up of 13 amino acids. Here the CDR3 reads CAWSVRGKAEAFF. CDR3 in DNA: TGTGCCTGGAGTGTAAGAGGGAAGGCTGAAGCTTTCTTT.

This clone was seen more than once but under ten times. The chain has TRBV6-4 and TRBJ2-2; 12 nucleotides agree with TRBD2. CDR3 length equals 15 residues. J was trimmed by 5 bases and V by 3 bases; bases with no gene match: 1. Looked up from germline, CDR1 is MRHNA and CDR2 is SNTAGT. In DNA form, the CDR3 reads TGTGCCAGCAGTGAGGGGACTAGCGGGACCGGGGAGCTGTTTTTT. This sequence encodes CASSEGTSGTGELFF.

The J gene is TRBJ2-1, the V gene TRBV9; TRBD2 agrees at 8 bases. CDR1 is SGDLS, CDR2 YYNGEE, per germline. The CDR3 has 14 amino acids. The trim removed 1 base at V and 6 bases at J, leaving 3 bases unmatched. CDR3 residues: CASSVTGGSNEQFF. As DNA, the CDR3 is TGTGCCAGCAGCGTAACGGGGGGGTCCAATGAGCAGTTCTTC.

CDR3 protein: CASSFVAGGFQETQYF. The CDR3 nucleotides read TGTGCCAGCAGTTTCGTGGCGGGAGGGTTCCAAGAGACCCAGTACTTC. The chain links TRBV28 to TRBJ2-5, with 9 bases fitting TRBD2. V shed 3 bases, J shed 1 base, and the junction held 6 bases outside the gene matches. The CDR3 totals 16 residues. Germline V gene data show CDR1 as MDHEN and CDR2 as SYDVKM.

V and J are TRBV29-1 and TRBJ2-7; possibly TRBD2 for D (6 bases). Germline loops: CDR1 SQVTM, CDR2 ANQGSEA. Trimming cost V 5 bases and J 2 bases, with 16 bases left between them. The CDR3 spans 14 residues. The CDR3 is CSVSPRTGAYEQYF. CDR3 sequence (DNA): TGCAGCGTTAGTCCGCGGACGGGAGCCTACGAGCAGTACTTC.

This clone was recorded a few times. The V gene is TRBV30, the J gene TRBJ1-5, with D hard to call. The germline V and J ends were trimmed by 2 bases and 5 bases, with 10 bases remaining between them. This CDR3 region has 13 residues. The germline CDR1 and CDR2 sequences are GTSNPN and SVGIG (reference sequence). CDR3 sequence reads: CAWSYQNDQPQHF. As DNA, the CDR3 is TGTGCCTGGAGTTATCAGAACGATCAGCCCCAGCATTTT.

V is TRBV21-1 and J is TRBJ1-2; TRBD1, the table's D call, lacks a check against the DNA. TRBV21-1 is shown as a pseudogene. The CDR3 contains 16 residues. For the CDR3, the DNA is TGTGCCAGCAGTCCCCGTGGGACAGGGGGCGGTTATGGCTACACCTTC. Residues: CASSPRGTGGGYGYTF.

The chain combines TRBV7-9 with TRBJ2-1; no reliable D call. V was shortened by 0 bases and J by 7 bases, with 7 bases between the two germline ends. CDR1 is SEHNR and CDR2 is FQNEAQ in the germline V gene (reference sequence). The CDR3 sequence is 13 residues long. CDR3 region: CASSLAEENEQFF. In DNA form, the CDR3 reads TGTGCCAGCAGCTTAGCCGAGGAGAATGAGCAGTTCTTC.